This T cell receptor (beta chain) appears in the sequencing data of a study of T-cell memory formation after mild COVID-19. Study context: The TCR clusters were mostly specific to one donor. General study results and limits: Later expanders leaned toward CD4+, whereas clones contracting from day 15 to 85 were balanced CD4/CD8. CD4+ contracting clones lay mainly in CM and EM, CD8+ ones in EMRA.

Germline assignment: CDR1 SGHRS and CDR2 YFSETQ. V gave up 5 bases and J gave up 3 bases, with 5 bases separating them. This CDR3 contains 11 residues. With regard to this clonotype: Its matching antigen is unknown.

TCRdb processed the 5' RACE reads anew with MiXCR; each CDR3 protein has one entry. The sample holds around 200,000 distinct CDR3 sequences, over 7.5% seen once. Input material: PBMCs or a T cell subset sorted from them (not recorded which). The sequence came from a man younger than 30 who had mild COVID-19 (a few samples of this study predate the infection). Cell type and time point are not known. V and J are TRBV5-1 and TRBJ1-2, with no clear D. The chain's CDR3 is CASRADYGYTF. As DNA, the CDR3 is TGCGCCAGCAGGGCCGACTATGGCTACACCTTC.